These T cell receptor beta chains were read from a single sample in a study of CXCR3-negative and CXCR3-positive naive CD8 T cells. TCRdb reprocessed the 5' RACE reads; each CDR3 protein has one entry and no DNA is given. Its clone listing holds several thousand distinct CDR3 sequences. Material for sequencing was naive CXCR3- CD8+ T cells from blood. All receptors derive from a human donor in good health. Some clones in this sample may be carry-over from other donors' samples. Both conserved end residues are part of each CDR3. Clone size appears in some rows only: once, few, many, or a class for an expanded clone.

TRBJ2-3	TRBV28	medium-sized	CASSLEGQGISTDTQYF
TRBJ2-2	TRBV28	medium-sized	CASSLTSGKFGELFF
TRBJ2-7	TRBV29-1	medium-sized	CSVRQSETGSYEQYF
TRBJ2-3	TRBV5-1	NA	CASSLALGRTDTQYF
TRBJ1-1	TRBV5-1	medium-sized	CASSLLGQLEAFF
TRBJ2-7	TRBV27	medium-sized	CASSGTGGPYEQYF
TRBJ2-1	TRBV6-2/TRBV6-3	NA	CASGTSYNEQFF
TRBJ2-3	TRBV9	medium-sized	CASSVRDYSTDTQYF
TRBJ2-1	TRBV7-2	NA	CASSLLMTAKTKDNEQFF
TRBJ1-1	TRBV6-2/TRBV6-3	NA	CASSHQRGQSKNTEAFF
TRBJ2-2	TRBV5-8	NA	CASSLTRQDPTGELFF
TRBJ2-7	TRBV29-1	NA	CSVEGTGDGYEQYF
TRBJ2-7	TRBV29-1	medium-sized	CSVEEGAYEQYF
TRBJ1-2	TRBV7-2	NA	CSSSSGTGSGGYTF
TRBJ2-1	TRBV21-1	medium-sized	CASLPCGGYNEQFF
TRBJ2-1	TRBV9	medium-sized	CASSSQGVYNEQFF
TRBJ2-1	TRBV2	NA	CASSGTTPRYNEQFF
TRBJ2-1	TRBV9	NA	CASSVVAGRSSYNEQFF
TRBJ2-7	TRBV20-1	medium-sized	CSAKALTASGSGYEQYF
TRBJ2-7	TRBV29-1	NA	CSVVMRLEFSGEQYF
TRBJ1-2	TRBV5-1	NA	CASSLAPDRAVFGYTF
TRBJ2-5	TRBV3-1	NA	CASSQVSEKETQYF
TRBJ1-1	TRBV28	medium-sized	CASSDSKNTEAFF
TRBJ2-5	TRBV2	NA	CASSESGRAVETQYF
TRBJ1-6	TRBV9	NA	CASSDDSNSPLHF
TRBJ2-1	TRBV2	medium-sized	CASSEGPGAYNEQFF
TRBJ2-1	TRBV20-1	medium-sized	CSARASGLPYNEQFF
TRBJ2-1	TRBV20-1	medium-sized	CSARSLRHEQFF
TRBJ1-2	TRBV20-1	NA	CSARDSFYGYTF
TRBJ2-5	TRBV20-1	medium-sized	CSAGGAGGETQYF
TRBJ2-1	TRBV28	medium-sized	CASSRTLSSYNEQFF
TRBJ2-1	TRBV28	NA	CASSLSLNEQFF
TRBJ1-2	TRBV29-1	NA	CSVELGGGDYGYTF
TRBJ2-7	TRBV12-3/TRBV12-4	medium-sized	CASSAGTAVEQYF
TRBJ2-3	TRBV29-1	NA	CSVAEEREADTQYF